A selection of T cell receptor beta chains follows, all from one sample in a study of blood T cell repertoires in COVID-19. TCRdb's copy holds only in-frame clones and misses some; the assay was immunoSEQ multiplex PCR. The table lists 250,000 to 400,000 clones, about nine tenths of them singletons, with approximately 2.9% in the top ten. Sample: peripheral blood. The receptors shown here come from a woman younger than 45 with COVID-19, enrolled during active disease. Each CDR3 is given with its conserved first and last residue. The D gene is left open where the match is weak. Clone size appears in some rows only: once, few, many, or a class for an expanded clone.

d_call: -; clone_size: -; j_call: TRBJ1-3; v_call: TRBV6-5; cdr3_aa: CASSLGQISGNTIYF; cdr3_nt: TGTGCCAGCAGCCTCGGACAAATCTCTGGAAACACCATATATTTT
d_call: TRBD1; clone_size: -; j_call: TRBJ2-2; v_call: TRBV6-2/TRBV6-3; cdr3_aa: CASSPGGSDTGELFF; cdr3_nt: TGTGCCAGCAGTCCAGGGGGCTCAGACACCGGGGAGCTGTTTTTT
d_call: TRBD1; clone_size: few; j_call: TRBJ2-7; v_call: TRBV5-4; cdr3_aa: CASSWDRGHEQYF; cdr3_nt: TGTGCCAGCAGCTGGGACAGGGGGCACGAGCAGTACTTC
d_call: -; clone_size: -; j_call: TRBJ1-5; v_call: TRBV18; cdr3_aa: CASSPSSGQPQHF; cdr3_nt: TGTGCCAGCTCACCGAGTAGCGGCCAGCCCCAGCATTTT
d_call: -; clone_size: -; j_call: TRBJ1-1; v_call: TRBV29-1; cdr3_aa: CSVERGSTEAFF; cdr3_nt: TGCAGCGTTGAACGGGGGAGCACTGAAGCTTTCTTT
d_call: -; clone_size: -; j_call: TRBJ1-5; v_call: TRBV5-8; cdr3_aa: CASSPSAGSTYQPQHF; cdr3_nt: TGTGCCAGCAGTCCCTCGGCGGGGTCAACTTATCAGCCCCAGCATTTT
d_call: -; clone_size: once; j_call: TRBJ2-3; v_call: TRBV15; cdr3_aa: CATRPHGGEDTQYF; cdr3_nt: TGTGCCACCAGACCTCACGGGGGTGAAGATACGCAGTATTTT
d_call: -; clone_size: -; j_call: TRBJ1-1; v_call: TRBV25-1; cdr3_aa: CASSPPRGGVTEAFF; cdr3_nt: TGTGCCAGCAGTCCACCGAGGGGGGGGGTCACTGAAGCTTTCTTT
d_call: TRBD2; clone_size: -; j_call: TRBJ2-7; v_call: TRBV27; cdr3_aa: CASSFGGYEQYF; cdr3_nt: TGTGCCAGCAGTTTCGGGGGGTACGAGCAGTACTTC
d_call: TRBD1; clone_size: many; j_call: TRBJ2-1; v_call: TRBV9; cdr3_aa: CASSVGTGKNEQFF; cdr3_nt: TGTGCCAGCAGCGTAGGGACAGGGAAGAATGAGCAGTTCTTC
d_call: -; clone_size: -; j_call: TRBJ2-1; v_call: TRBV29-1; cdr3_aa: CSVRVNEQFF; cdr3_nt: TGCAGCGTGAGGGTCAATGAGCAGTTCTTC
d_call: TRBD1; clone_size: -; j_call: TRBJ1-5; v_call: TRBV5-5; cdr3_aa: CASSPFGGQGLYSNQPQHF; cdr3_nt: TGTGCCAGCAGCCCGTTCGGAGGACAGGGCCTTTATAGCAATCAGCCCCAGCATTTT
d_call: -; clone_size: -; j_call: TRBJ1-5; v_call: TRBV7-8; cdr3_aa: CASSLEGVSNQPQHF; cdr3_nt: TGTGCCAGCAGCTTAGAGGGAGTGTCGAATCAGCCCCAGCATTTT
d_call: -; clone_size: -; j_call: TRBJ2-1; v_call: TRBV5-1; cdr3_aa: CASSLGGISPYNEQFF; cdr3_nt: TGCGCCAGCAGCTTGGGAGGAATTTCCCCCTACAATGAGCAGTTCTTC
d_call: TRBD1; clone_size: once; j_call: TRBJ2-1; v_call: TRBV4-1; cdr3_aa: CASSLGQGGLDEQFF; cdr3_nt: TGCGCCAGCAGCTTGGGACAGGGTGGGTTGGATGAGCAGTTCTTC
d_call: TRBD1; clone_size: -; j_call: TRBJ2-3; v_call: TRBV30; cdr3_aa: CAWTGGADTQYF; cdr3_nt: TGTGCCTGGACAGGGGGCGCAGATACGCAGTATTTT
d_call: -; clone_size: -; j_call: TRBJ1-2; v_call: TRBV5-1; cdr3_aa: CASSLTDSRYGYTF; cdr3_nt: TGCGCCAGCAGCTTGACGGACTCCCGATATGGCTACACCTTC
d_call: TRBD1; clone_size: -; j_call: TRBJ2-3; v_call: TRBV5-8; cdr3_aa: CASSYRQGSNTDTQYF; cdr3_nt: TGTGCCAGCAGCTACCGACAGGGTAGTAACACAGATACGCAGTATTTT
d_call: -; clone_size: -; j_call: TRBJ1-1; v_call: TRBV28; cdr3_aa: CASRTQGFNTEAFF; cdr3_nt: TGTGCCAGCAGGACGCAGGGGTTTAACACTGAAGCTTTCTTT
d_call: -; clone_size: -; j_call: TRBJ2-3; v_call: TRBV25-1; cdr3_aa: CASSGSQGIRADTQYF; cdr3_nt: TGTGCCAGCAGTGGCTCCCAGGGCATTAGGGCAGATACGCAGTATTTT
d_call: -; clone_size: -; j_call: TRBJ2-3; v_call: TRBV6-5; cdr3_aa: CASSRGKGTDTQYF; cdr3_nt: TGTGCCAGCAGCCGCGGGAAGGGCACAGATACGCAGTATTTT
d_call: TRBD2; clone_size: -; j_call: TRBJ2-1; v_call: TRBV19; cdr3_aa: CASSFTGTSIGNEQFF; cdr3_nt: TGTGCCAGTAGCTTCACCGGGACTAGCATCGGCAATGAGCAGTTCTTC
d_call: -; clone_size: -; j_call: TRBJ2-1; v_call: TRBV5-1; cdr3_aa: CASSRTVSSYNEQFF; cdr3_nt: TGCGCCAGCAGCCGGACAGTGAGCTCCTACAATGAGCAGTTCTTC
d_call: -; clone_size: few; j_call: TRBJ1-3; v_call: TRBV10-3; cdr3_aa: CAISNTVSSGNTIYF; cdr3_nt: TGTGCCATCAGTAATACAGTAAGCTCTGGAAACACCATATATTTT
d_call: TRBD1; clone_size: -; j_call: TRBJ1-6; v_call: TRBV19; cdr3_aa: CASSSMRGTGLTSYNSPLHF; cdr3_nt: TGTGCCAGTAGTTCCATGCGGGGGACAGGCCTCACCTCGTATAATTCACCCCTCCACTTT
d_call: TRBD1; clone_size: -; j_call: TRBJ1-4; v_call: TRBV23-1; cdr3_aa: CASSQGTANNEKLFF; cdr3_nt: TGCGCCAGCAGTCAAGGGACAGCCAATAATGAAAAACTGTTTTTT
d_call: TRBD1; clone_size: -; j_call: TRBJ2-5; v_call: TRBV7-8; cdr3_aa: CASSAPGQGRETQYF; cdr3_nt: TGTGCCAGCAGCGCACCGGGACAGGGGCGAGAGACCCAGTACTTC
d_call: -; clone_size: -; j_call: TRBJ1-2; v_call: TRBV6-5; cdr3_aa: CASSYSTVGARIGYTF; cdr3_nt: TGTGCCAGCAGTTACTCGACGGTGGGGGCGCGGATCGGCTACACCTTC
d_call: -; clone_size: -; j_call: TRBJ2-5; v_call: TRBV5-1; cdr3_aa: CASSLSVAGPQETQYF; cdr3_nt: TGCGCCAGCAGCTTGAGCGTGGCGGGACCCCAAGAGACCCAGTACTTC
d_call: TRBD1; clone_size: -; j_call: TRBJ2-7; v_call: TRBV19; cdr3_aa: CASRGTATSYEQYF; cdr3_nt: TGTGCCAGTAGAGGGACAGCGACCTCCTACGAGCAGTACTTC
d_call: TRBD2; clone_size: -; j_call: TRBJ2-7; v_call: TRBV11-2; cdr3_aa: CASSLRGSANEQYF; cdr3_nt: TGTGCCAGCAGCTTACGCGGGAGTGCCAACGAGCAGTACTTC
d_call: -; clone_size: -; j_call: TRBJ1-5; v_call: TRBV11-2; cdr3_aa: CASSSWGPGNQPQHF; cdr3_nt: TGTGCCAGCAGCTCGTGGGGGCCCGGCAATCAGCCCCAGCATTTT
d_call: -; clone_size: -; j_call: TRBJ2-7; v_call: TRBV7-2; cdr3_aa: CASSPIYFGETYEQYF; cdr3_nt: TGTGCCAGCAGCCCAATTTACTTCGGGGAAACCTACGAGCAGTACTTC
d_call: TRBD1; clone_size: -; j_call: TRBJ1-5; v_call: TRBV27; cdr3_aa: CASSATTGGGIQPQHF; cdr3_nt: TGTGCCAGCAGTGCGACTACAGGGGGAGGGATTCAGCCCCAGCATTTT